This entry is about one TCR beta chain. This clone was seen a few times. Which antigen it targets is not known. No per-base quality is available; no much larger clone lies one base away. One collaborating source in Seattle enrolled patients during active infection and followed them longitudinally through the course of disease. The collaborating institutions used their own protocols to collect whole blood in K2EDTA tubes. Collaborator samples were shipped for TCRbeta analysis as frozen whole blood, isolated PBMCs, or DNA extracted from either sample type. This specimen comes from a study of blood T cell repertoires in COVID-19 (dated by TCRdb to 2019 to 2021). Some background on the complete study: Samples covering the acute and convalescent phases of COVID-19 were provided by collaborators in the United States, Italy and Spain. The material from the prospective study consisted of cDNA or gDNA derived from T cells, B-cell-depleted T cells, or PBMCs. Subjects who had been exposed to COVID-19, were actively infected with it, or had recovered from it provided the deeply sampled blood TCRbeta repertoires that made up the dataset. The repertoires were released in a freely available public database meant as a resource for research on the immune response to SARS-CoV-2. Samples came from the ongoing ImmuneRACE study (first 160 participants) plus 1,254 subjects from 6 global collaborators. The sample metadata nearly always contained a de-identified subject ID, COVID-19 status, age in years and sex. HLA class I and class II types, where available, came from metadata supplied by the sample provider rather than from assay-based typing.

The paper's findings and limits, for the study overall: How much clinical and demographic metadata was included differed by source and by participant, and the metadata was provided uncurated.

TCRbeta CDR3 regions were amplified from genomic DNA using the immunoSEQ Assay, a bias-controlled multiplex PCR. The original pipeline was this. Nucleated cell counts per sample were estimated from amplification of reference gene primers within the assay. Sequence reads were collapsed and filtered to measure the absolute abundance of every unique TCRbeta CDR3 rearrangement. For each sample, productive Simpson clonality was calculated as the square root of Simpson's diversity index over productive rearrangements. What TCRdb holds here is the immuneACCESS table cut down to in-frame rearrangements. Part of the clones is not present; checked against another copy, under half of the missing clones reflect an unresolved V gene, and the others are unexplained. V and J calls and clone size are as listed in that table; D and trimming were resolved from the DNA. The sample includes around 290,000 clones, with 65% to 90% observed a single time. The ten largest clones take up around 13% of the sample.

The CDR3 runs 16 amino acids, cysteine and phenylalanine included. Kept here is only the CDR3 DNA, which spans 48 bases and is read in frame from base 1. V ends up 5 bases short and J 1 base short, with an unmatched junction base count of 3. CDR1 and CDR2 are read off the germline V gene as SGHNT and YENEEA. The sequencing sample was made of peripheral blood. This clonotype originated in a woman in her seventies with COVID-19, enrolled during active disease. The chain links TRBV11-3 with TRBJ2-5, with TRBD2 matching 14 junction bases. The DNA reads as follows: TGTGCCAGCAGCCCTGGACTAGCGGGGGGCCAAGAGACCCAGTACTTC. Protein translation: CASSPGLAGGQETQYF.